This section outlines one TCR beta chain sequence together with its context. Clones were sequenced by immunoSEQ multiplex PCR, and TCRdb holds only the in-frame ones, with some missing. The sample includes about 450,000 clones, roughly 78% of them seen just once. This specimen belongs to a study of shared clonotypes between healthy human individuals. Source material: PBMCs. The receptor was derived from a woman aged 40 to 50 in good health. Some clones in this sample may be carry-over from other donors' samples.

The CDR3 is CSVDKSSYNEQFF. CDR3 bases: TGCAGCGTTGATAAGAGCTCCTACAATGAGCAGTTCTTC. The chain joins TRBV29-1 to TRBJ2-1; unclear D gene. Germline CDR1 and CDR2: SQVTM and ANQGSEA. Trimming removed 3 bases from V and 0 bases from J, with 6 bases in between. This CDR3 comprises 13 residues.